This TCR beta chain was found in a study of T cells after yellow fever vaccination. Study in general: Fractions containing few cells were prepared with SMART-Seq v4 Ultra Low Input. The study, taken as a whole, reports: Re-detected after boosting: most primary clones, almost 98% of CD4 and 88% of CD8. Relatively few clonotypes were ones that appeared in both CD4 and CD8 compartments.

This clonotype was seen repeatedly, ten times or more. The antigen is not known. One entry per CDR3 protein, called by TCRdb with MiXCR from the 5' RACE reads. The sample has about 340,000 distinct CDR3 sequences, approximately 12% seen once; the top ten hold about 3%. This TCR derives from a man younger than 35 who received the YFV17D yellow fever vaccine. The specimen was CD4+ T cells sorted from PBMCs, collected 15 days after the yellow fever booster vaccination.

CDR3: CASSLRQAEGVSQPQHF. The CDR3, as DNA: TGTGCCAGCAGCTTGCGGCAGGCAGAGGGGGTCTCCCAGCCCCAGCATTTT. This rearrangement joins TRBV5-5 to TRBJ1-5; tentatively, D is TRBD1 (6 bases). Germline V lookup: CDR1 SGHKS, CDR2 YYEKEE (reference sequence). The germline V and J ends were trimmed by 1 base and 7 bases, with 21 bases remaining between them. The CDR3 is 17 amino acids. Full variable domain (remainder filled in from reference TRBV5-5 and TRBJ1-5): DAGVTQSPTHLIKTRGQQVTLRCSPISGHKSVSWYQQVLGQGPQFIFQYYEKEERGRGNFPDRFSARQFPNYSSELNVNALLLGDSALYLCASSLRQAEGVSQPQHFGDGTRLSIL.